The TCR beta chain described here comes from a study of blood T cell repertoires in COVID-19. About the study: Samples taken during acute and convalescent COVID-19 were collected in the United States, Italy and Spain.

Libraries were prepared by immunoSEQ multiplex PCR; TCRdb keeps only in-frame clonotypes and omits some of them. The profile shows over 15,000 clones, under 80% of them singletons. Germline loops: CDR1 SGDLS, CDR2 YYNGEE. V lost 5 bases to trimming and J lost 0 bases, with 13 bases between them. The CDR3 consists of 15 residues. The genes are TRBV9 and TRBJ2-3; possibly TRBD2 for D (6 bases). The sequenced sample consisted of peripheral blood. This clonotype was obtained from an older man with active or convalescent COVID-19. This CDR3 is CASRKAGTSTDTQYF. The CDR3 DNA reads TGTGCCAGCAGAAAGGCGGGGACTAGCACAGATACGCAGTATTTT. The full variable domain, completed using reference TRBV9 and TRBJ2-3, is DSGVTQTPKHLITATGQRVTLRCSPRSGDLSVYWYQQSLDQGLQFLIQYYNGEERAKGNILERFSAQQFPDLHSELNLSSLELGDSALYFCASRKAGTSTDTQYFGPGTRLTVL.